A selection of T cell receptor beta chains follows, all from one sample in a study of cytomegalovirus exposure and HLA in healthy donors. Produced via immunoSEQ multiplex PCR; TCRdb's table is partial and in-frame only. The data contain about 64,000 clones, 90% to 95% of them singletons. Sequenced sample: PBMCs. The receptors originated from a woman aged 18-29 years in good health and CMV-seropositive. The CDR3 runs from the conserved cysteine through the conserved F or W. The order of the fields is V gene, clone size, D gene, J gene, CDR3 protein, CDR3 DNA. A D gene is named only where the DNA matches it firmly. Size values are once, few and many counts, or a class for expanded clones, and some rows have none.

TRBV7-9,.,TRBD1,TRBJ2-2,CASSPSLRTGPTGELFF,TGTGCCAGCAGCCCGTCACTGAGGACAGGGCCCACCGGGGAGCTGTTTTTT
TRBV2,.,TRBD1,TRBJ1-2,CASRGDRTSEGYTF,TGTGCCAGCAGAGGGGACAGAACCTCGGAAGGCTACACCTTC
TRBV19,.,TRBD2,TRBJ2-1,CASSIGSGLRNEQFF,TGTGCCAGTAGTATCGGTAGCGGGCTTCGCAATGAGCAGTTCTTC
TRBV9,.,TRBD2,TRBJ2-5,CASSARLSGGGGETQYF,TGTGCCAGCAGCGCACGCCTCAGCGGGGGGGGAGGAGAGACCCAGTACTTC
TRBV5-8,few,.,TRBJ1-4,CASVGGLGGEKLFF,TGTGCCAGCGTCGGTGGGTTAGGGGGAGAAAAACTGTTTTTT
TRBV6-4,.,TRBD2,TRBJ2-7,CASSERGLAGAPYEQYF,TGTGCCAGCAGTGAGCGAGGACTAGCGGGGGCCCCCTACGAGCAGTACTTC
TRBV7-3,once,TRBD1,TRBJ2-5,CASSPGQAETQYF,TGTGCCAGCAGCCCCGGACAGGCAGAGACCCAGTACTTC
TRBV6-1,.,.,TRBJ1-1,CASMEGGGAFF,TGTGCCAGCATGGAAGGCGGTGGGGCTTTCTTT
TRBV2,.,.,TRBJ2-7,CASSDRGYEQYF,TGTGCCAGCAGTGACAGGGGTTACGAGCAGTACTTC
TRBV7-9,.,TRBD2,TRBJ2-3,CASSYPTSGSTDTQYF,TGTGCCAGCAGCTACCCGACTAGCGGTAGCACAGATACGCAGTATTTT
TRBV19,.,TRBD1,TRBJ2-2,CASSPRGRTGTGELFF,TGTGCCAGTAGTCCCAGGGGGCGAACGGGCACCGGGGAGCTGTTTTTT
TRBV11-1,.,.,TRBJ2-2,CASSLARANTGELFF,TGTGCCAGCAGCTTAGCCAGGGCGAACACCGGGGAGCTGTTTTTT
TRBV7-2,.,.,TRBJ1-4,CASRSTGREKLFF,TGTGCCAGCAGAAGTACAGGGCGTGAAAAACTGTTTTTT
TRBV28,.,TRBD2,TRBJ2-1,CASSLSGGGPPGPYNEQFF,TGTGCCAGCAGTTTATCCGGGGGAGGGCCTCCAGGGCCCTACAATGAGCAGTTCTTC
TRBV27,.,TRBD2,TRBJ2-5,CASSFVGGEKTQYF,TGTGCCAGCAGTTTCGTGGGGGGGGAGAAGACCCAGTACTTC
TRBV6-1,.,TRBD1,TRBJ1-5,CASSEAEDRGQPQHF,TGTGCCAGCAGTGAAGCGGAAGACAGGGGCCAGCCCCAGCATTTT
TRBV18,.,.,TRBJ1-4,CASSPGPGEKLFF,TGTGCCAGCTCCCCAGGCCCTGGCGAAAAACTGTTTTTT
TRBV28,.,TRBD2,TRBJ2-3,CASSLWGTSGANTQYF,TGTGCCAGCAGTTTATGGGGTACTAGCGGAGCTAATACGCAGTATTTT
TRBV7-8,.,.,TRBJ2-7,CASSFGTGVYEQYF,TGTGCCAGCAGCTTTGGGACGGGAGTCTACGAGCAGTACTTC
TRBV7-3,.,.,TRBJ2-1,CASSALTGNEQFF,TGTGCCAGCAGCGCCCTGACAGGAAATGAGCAGTTCTTC
TRBV28,.,.,TRBJ2-1,CASSLPYNEQFF,TGTGCCAGCAGTCTCCCGTACAATGAGCAGTTCTTC
TRBV5-4,.,.,TRBJ1-1,CASSLDKIGGAFF,TGTGCCAGCAGCTTGGATAAGATCGGCGGGGCTTTCTTT
TRBV2,.,TRBD1,TRBJ1-2,CASERTGVRGYTF,TGTGCCAGCGAGCGGACAGGGGTTAGGGGCTACACCTTC
TRBV28,.,.,TRBJ2-1,CASRLQGAYNEQFF,TGTGCCAGCAGATTACAGGGTGCCTACAATGAGCAGTTCTTC
TRBV6-1,.,.,TRBJ2-1,CASSPGAQSYNEQFF,TGTGCCAGCAGCCCAGGGGCTCAGTCCTACAATGAGCAGTTCTTC
TRBV28,.,TRBD1,TRBJ1-1,CASSSGQGTFRGTEAFF,TGTGCCAGCAGCTCGGGACAGGGAACGTTTAGGGGCACTGAAGCTTTCTTT
TRBV6-5,.,TRBD1,TRBJ2-7,CASSRQGPYEQYF,TGTGCCAGCAGCCGACAGGGCCCCTACGAGCAGTACTTC
TRBV16,.,.,TRBJ1-5,CASSHQGNNQPQHF,TGTGCCAGCAGCCACCAGGGGAACAATCAGCCCCAGCATTTT
TRBV14,.,TRBD1,TRBJ1-1,CASMAGGALSTEAFF,TGTGCCAGCATGGCAGGGGGCGCGTTAAGCACTGAAGCTTTCTTT
TRBV29-1,.,TRBD1,TRBJ1-2,CSSSEGAGGYTF,TGCAGCTCAAGCGAGGGGGCCGGTGGCTACACCTTC
TRBV7-9,few,.,TRBJ2-1,CASSPRGSAVDNEQFF,TGTGCCAGCAGCCCCCGGGGTAGCGCGGTGGACAATGAGCAGTTCTTC
TRBV29-1,.,TRBD2,TRBJ2-5,CSLEGLAGGHWETQYF,TGCAGCTTAGAGGGCCTAGCGGGGGGGCATTGGGAGACCCAGTACTTC
TRBV9,.,.,TRBJ1-1,CASSSGLWAFF,TGTGCCAGCAGCTCGGGACTTTGGGCTTTCTTT
TRBV30,.,.,TRBJ1-2,CAWSRRGTNYGYTF,TGTGCCTGGAGTAGGAGGGGAACTAACTATGGCTACACCTTC
TRBV19,.,.,TRBJ2-7,CASSIEPTYEQYF,TGTGCCAGTAGTATCGAGCCCACCTACGAGCAGTACTTC
TRBV23-1,.,.,TRBJ1-6,CASNPGTSLSYNSPLHF,TGCGCCAGTAATCCGGGAACCTCACTATCCTATAATTCACCCCTCCACTTT
TRBV11-2,once,TRBD1,TRBJ2-7,CASSYEGTESGEQYF,TGTGCCAGCAGCTATGAGGGGACAGAATCCGGCGAGCAGTACTTC
TRBV7-2,.,TRBD2,TRBJ2-1,CASRLAGTSYNEQFF,TGTGCCAGCAGACTAGCGGGGACCTCCTACAATGAGCAGTTCTTC
TRBV6-1,once,.,TRBJ1-1,CASSEFGAFF,TGTGCCAGCAGTGAATTCGGGGCTTTCTTT
TRBV9,.,.,TRBJ1-1,CASSLGQFMNTEAFF,TGTGCCAGCAGCCTGGGGCAGTTCATGAACACTGAAGCTTTCTTT
TRBV7-8,.,TRBD2,TRBJ2-1,CASSLVPPGGGEQFF,TGTGCCAGCAGCTTAGTGCCTCCGGGGGGGGGTGAGCAGTTCTTC
TRBV6-4,.,.,TRBJ2-3,CASSTLGSSDTQYF,TGTGCCAGCAGTACACTAGGGAGCTCAGATACGCAGTATTTT
TRBV13,.,.,TRBJ2-3,CASSPSTDTQYF,TGTGCCAGCAGCCCAAGCACAGATACGCAGTATTTT
TRBV7-2,.,TRBD2,TRBJ2-2,CASSLTSGSAGELFF,TGTGCCAGCAGCTTAACCAGCGGGAGTGCCGGGGAGCTGTTTTTT
TRBV7-8,.,TRBD2,TRBJ2-7,CASSRPTSGTYEQYF,TGTGCCAGCAGTCGTCCGACTAGCGGGACCTACGAGCAGTACTTC
TRBV19,.,.,TRBJ2-7,CASRHRDLSYEQYF,TGTGCCAGTAGACACAGGGACCTATCCTACGAGCAGTACTTC
TRBV11-2,.,TRBD1,TRBJ1-2,CASSSRGQGDGYTF,TGTGCCAGCAGCTCTCGAGGACAGGGAGATGGCTACACCTTC
TRBV30,.,.,TRBJ1-4,CAWSLIRRGGDEKLFF,TGTGCCTGGAGTCTTATTCGCAGGGGTGGAGATGAAAAACTGTTTTTT